The clone carrying this T cell receptor beta chain has just a few counts. CDR1 DFQATT and CDR2 SNEGSKA come from the germline V gene (reference sequence). This CDR3 has 15 residues. The J segment lost 4 bases and the V segment lost 3 bases, leaving 7 bases of the junction unmatched. From the RT-PCR reads, TCRdb called clonotypes with MiXCR, one entry per CDR3 protein. The sample has 100,000 to 130,000 distinct CDR3 sequences, less than 45% seen once. The record originates from a study of patients and donors after allogeneic stem cell transplantation. The source material was blood, either unsorted or a sorted T cell fraction (not recorded which). This chain connects TRBV20-1 to TRBJ1-5; 9 nucleotides align to TRBD1. The sequence was collected from a human donor who was either an allogeneic HSCT recipient or a stem cell or donor lymphocyte infusion donor (not recorded which). It is not recorded whose cells these are; they may come from a transplant donor. CDR3 coding DNA: TGCAGTGCTAGTTCCGGGACAGGGAAGAATCAGCCCCAGCATTTT. This encodes CSASSGTGKNQPQHF.